In its sample, the clone carrying this T cell receptor (beta chain) was seen once. Its antigen is unknown. Germline V CDR1 and CDR2: SGHRS, YFSETQ. The length of the CDR3 is 16 residues. The ends lost 0 bases at V and 2 bases at J; junction bases unmatched: 7. This sample is part of a study of cytomegalovirus exposure and HLA in healthy donors. Study context: The same platform was used for the approximately 120 validation repertoires as for the approximately 730 first-cohort repertoires, as reported in a later analysis.

TCRdb keeps only in-frame clones here, not all; method: immunoSEQ multiplex PCR. The sample contains about 110,000 clones, over 75% of which appear only once. Study-wide findings and caveats: The listing of fewer than 200 TCR beta chains classed them as cytomegalovirus-associated. Testing in vitro showed a few CMV-associated chains specific for CMV antigens. One later analysis, an examination of the 120 validation repertoires, found that first-cohort TCR clusters tended to co-occur in them.

The chain is built from TRBV5-1 and TRBJ2-7, with 8 bases lining up with TRBD1. Sample: PBMCs. The receptor's source is a woman younger than 35 in good health and CMV-seronegative. The CDR3: CASSLAGQGLPYEQYF. In DNA, the CDR3 is TGCGCCAGCAGCTTGGCCGGACAGGGACTCCCCTACGAGCAGTACTTC. The full variable domain, rest sourced from reference TRBV5-1 and TRBJ2-7, is KAGVTQTPRYLIKTRGQQVTLSCSPISGHRSVSWYQQTPGQGLQFLFEYFSETQRNKGNFPGRFSGRQFSNSRSEMNVSTLELGDSALYLCASSLAGQGLPYEQYFGPGTRLTVT.